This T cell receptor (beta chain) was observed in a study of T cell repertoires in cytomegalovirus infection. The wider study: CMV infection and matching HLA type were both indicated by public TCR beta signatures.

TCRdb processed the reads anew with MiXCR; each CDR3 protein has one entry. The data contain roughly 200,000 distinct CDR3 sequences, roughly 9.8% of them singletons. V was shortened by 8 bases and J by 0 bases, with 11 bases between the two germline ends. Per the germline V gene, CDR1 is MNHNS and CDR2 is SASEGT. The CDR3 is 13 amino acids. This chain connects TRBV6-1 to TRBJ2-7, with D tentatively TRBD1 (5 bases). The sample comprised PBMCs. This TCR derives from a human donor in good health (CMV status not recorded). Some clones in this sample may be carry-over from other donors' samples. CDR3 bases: TGTGCCAGCCCGGACACTTCCTCCTACGAGCAGTACTTC. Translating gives CASPDTSSYEQYF.